The rows below give T cell receptor beta chains drawn from one sample of a study of cytomegalovirus exposure and HLA in healthy donors. Assay: immunoSEQ multiplex PCR; the TCRdb copy retains only in-frame clones and omits some. Of roughly 100,000 clones in the sample, approximately 84% were seen once. The sequenced material came from PBMCs. These receptor sequences come from a woman in her late teens or twenties in good health and CMV-seropositive. The CDR3 runs from the conserved cysteine through the conserved F or W. D genes are given only for firm matches. Some rows mark clone size as missing; the rest say once, few, many or name a class of expanded clone.

V,D,J,size,CDR3,DNA
TRBV29-1,TRBD1,TRBJ1-1,NA,CSVEETGVNTEAFF,TGCAGCGTTGAAGAGACAGGGGTGAACACTGAAGCTTTCTTT
TRBV10-1,NA,TRBJ1-1,NA,CASSPGQMNTEAFF,TGCGCCAGCAGTCCCGGACAGATGAACACTGAAGCTTTCTTT
TRBV28,TRBD1,TRBJ2-6,NA,CASSDTGTGVAGANVLTF,TGTGCCAGCAGTGACACCGGGACAGGGGTCGCTGGGGCCAACGTCCTGACTTTC
TRBV10-1,TRBD1,TRBJ2-7,NA,CASSEGPGGYEQYF,TGCGCCAGCAGTGAAGGGCCAGGGGGATACGAGCAGTACTTC
TRBV5-1,TRBD2,TRBJ2-7,few,CASSHSGRSYEQYF,TGCGCCAGCAGTCATAGCGGGAGGTCCTACGAGCAGTACTTC
TRBV19,TRBD1,TRBJ2-2,NA,CATKAWTGILTGELFF,TGTGCCACCAAGGCCTGGACAGGGATTTTAACCGGGGAGCTGTTTTTT
TRBV19,NA,TRBJ1-1,NA,CASTSGANTEAFF,TGTGCCAGTACATCAGGGGCGAACACTGAAGCTTTCTTT
TRBV28,NA,TRBJ2-2,NA,CASVRSWNTGELFF,TGTGCCAGCGTTCGGTCTTGGAACACCGGGGAGCTGTTTTTT
TRBV6-5,NA,TRBJ1-4,NA,CASRSTPGEKLFF,TGTGCCAGCCGGTCCACTCCCGGGGAAAAACTGTTTTTT
TRBV4-1,NA,TRBJ1-1,NA,CASSQVQGNTEAFF,TGCGCCAGCAGCCAAGTGCAGGGTAACACTGAAGCTTTCTTT
TRBV16,NA,TRBJ1-3,NA,CASSQTRGNTIYF,TGTGCCAGCAGCCAAACCAGGGGAAACACCATATATTTT
TRBV6-5,NA,TRBJ2-3,NA,CASSPRGSTDTQYF,TGTGCCAGCAGTCCTCGGGGGAGCACAGATACGCAGTATTTT
TRBV6-4,NA,TRBJ1-1,NA,CASSRTVNTEAFF,TGTGCCAGCAGCCGGACAGTGAACACTGAAGCTTTCTTT
TRBV25-1,NA,TRBJ1-5,NA,CASSEEANQPQHF,TGTGCCAGCAGCGAAGAGGCCAATCAGCCCCAGCATTTT
TRBV6-1,TRBD1,TRBJ2-2,NA,CASSEFRDRGRAGELFF,TGTGCCAGCAGTGAATTCCGGGACAGGGGGCGCGCCGGGGAGCTGTTTTTT
TRBV4-1,TRBD1,TRBJ1-1,few,CASSQFPTGRDTEAFF,TGCGCCAGCAGCCAATTCCCGACAGGGCGTGATACTGAAGCTTTCTTT
TRBV30,NA,TRBJ1-4,NA,CAWRERGGGNEKLFF,TGTGCCTGGAGAGAGAGGGGGGGAGGTAATGAAAAACTGTTTTTT
TRBV5-8,NA,TRBJ1-1,few,CASSSRGERMNTEAFF,TGTGCCAGCAGCTCACGGGGAGAAAGAATGAACACTGAAGCTTTCTTT
TRBV18,NA,TRBJ2-1,NA,CASSQNRDNEQFF,TGTGCCAGCTCACAAAACAGGGACAATGAGCAGTTCTTC
TRBV5-6,TRBD2,TRBJ2-3,NA,CASSFTRDYGTDTQYF,TGTGCCAGCAGCTTTACTCGGGACTACGGCACAGATACGCAGTATTTT
TRBV27,NA,TRBJ2-7,NA,CASSLDERSYEQYF,TGTGCCAGCAGTCTCGACGAGAGGAGCTACGAGCAGTACTTC
TRBV5-4,TRBD2,TRBJ2-7,NA,CASSLGPSGDYEQYF,TGTGCCAGCAGCTTGGGACCTAGCGGGGACTACGAGCAGTACTTC
TRBV6-1,NA,TRBJ1-5,NA,CASAEGGGNQPQHF,TGTGCCAGCGCCGAAGGGGGTGGCAATCAGCCCCAGCATTTT
TRBV21-1,NA,TRBJ2-7,once,CASSRGKGFGTYEQYF,TGTGCCAGCAGCAGAGGAAAGGGTTTCGGGACCTACGAGCAGTACTTC
TRBV6-6,TRBD1,TRBJ1-2,few,CASSWGEQGYGYTF,TGTGCCAGCAGTTGGGGGGAACAGGGGTATGGCTACACCTTC
TRBV5-6,NA,TRBJ2-7,NA,CASSAGAGGYEQYF,TGTGCCAGCAGCGCAGGGGCAGGGGGGTACGAGCAGTACTTC
TRBV5-6,NA,TRBJ2-1,NA,CASSLVASEFNEQFF,TGTGCCAGCAGCTTGGTGGCTAGCGAATTTAATGAGCAGTTCTTC
TRBV2,TRBD1,TRBJ1-5,NA,CASGSDRVNGNQPQHF,TGTGCCAGCGGATCTGACAGGGTGAATGGCAATCAGCCCCAGCATTTT
TRBV18,NA,TRBJ1-2,NA,CASSPNRAYGYTF,TGTGCCAGCTCACCCAACAGGGCCTATGGCTACACCTTC
TRBV18,NA,TRBJ1-2,NA,CASSPPVSRGANYGYTF,TGTGCCAGCTCACCACCGGTCTCCAGGGGAGCCAACTATGGCTACACCTTC
TRBV6-4,NA,TRBJ1-6,NA,CASSDKGRVTNSPLHF,TGTGCCAGCAGTGACAAGGGGAGGGTCACTAATTCACCCCTCCACTTT
TRBV6-5,TRBD2,TRBJ2-5,once,CASSYSGLAQETQYF,TGTGCCAGCAGTTACTCAGGACTAGCCCAAGAGACCCAGTACTTC
TRBV6-5,NA,TRBJ1-5,NA,CASSYATTVYQPQHF,TGTGCCAGCAGTTACGCGACAACGGTTTATCAGCCCCAGCATTTT
TRBV27,NA,TRBJ1-6,NA,CASSSRQTSSYNSPLHF,TGTGCCAGCAGTTCAAGACAGACAAGCTCCTATAATTCACCCCTCCACTTT
TRBV4-1,NA,TRBJ1-5,NA,CASSQVPTRGGDQPQHF,TGCGCCAGCAGCCAAGTCCCCACCAGGGGAGGGGATCAGCCCCAGCATTTT
TRBV18,TRBD2,TRBJ2-1,few,CASSPPGLATYNEQFF,TGTGCCAGCTCACCACCGGGACTAGCAACCTACAATGAGCAGTTCTTC
TRBV29-1,NA,TRBJ2-2,NA,CSVTGGDTGELFF,TGCAGCGTCACAGGTGGAGACACCGGGGAGCTGTTTTTT
TRBV5-6,TRBD1,TRBJ2-1,once,CASRPGTGHNEQFF,TGTGCCAGTAGGCCCGGGACAGGACACAATGAGCAGTTCTTC
TRBV6-4,TRBD2,TRBJ2-7,few,CASSSSGDSYEQYF,TGTGCCAGCAGCTCTAGCGGGGACTCCTACGAGCAGTACTTC
TRBV7-3,TRBD2,TRBJ2-1,NA,CASSLMLAGGYNEQFF,TGTGCCAGCAGCTTAATGCTAGCGGGGGGATACAATGAGCAGTTCTTC
TRBV10-3,NA,TRBJ1-3,few,CAISEARRGGSGNTIYF,TGTGCCATCAGTGAGGCACGACGAGGGGGCTCTGGAAACACCATATATTTT
TRBV15,TRBD1,TRBJ1-4,NA,CATSRDSGTGGEKLFF,TGTGCCACCAGCAGAGACTCCGGGACAGGGGGAGAAAAACTGTTTTTT
TRBV5-1,NA,TRBJ2-1,NA,CASSLDGQNYNEQFF,TGCGCCAGCAGCTTGGACGGACAGAACTACAATGAGCAGTTCTTC
TRBV2,NA,TRBJ2-7,NA,CASRTPLGRGYEQYF,TGTGCCAGCAGGACCCCTTTGGGGAGAGGTTACGAGCAGTACTTC
TRBV7-3,NA,TRBJ2-1,NA,CASSFAGLNEQFF,TGTGCCAGCAGTTTCGCGGGACTTAATGAGCAGTTCTTC
TRBV21-1,NA,TRBJ1-1,NA,CASSQQGGPLDTEAFF,TGTGCCAGCAGCCAACAGGGCGGCCCACTGGACACTGAAGCTTTCTTT
TRBV28,TRBD1,TRBJ1-5,NA,CAGRQGGSNQPQHF,TGTGCCGGACGACAGGGAGGAAGCAATCAGCCCCAGCATTTT
TRBV4-1,TRBD1,TRBJ1-1,NA,CASSQALDRGLGNTEAFF,TGCGCCAGCAGCCAAGCCCTCGACAGGGGGCTGGGGAACACTGAAGCTTTCTTT
TRBV28,NA,TRBJ2-7,NA,CASSSLARAGEQYF,TGTGCCAGCAGTTCGCTAGCGAGGGCTGGCGAGCAGTACTTC
TRBV5-6,NA,TRBJ1-1,NA,CASSIQRLNTEAFF,TGTGCCAGCAGCATACAACGTCTGAACACTGAAGCTTTCTTT